This entry features one TCR beta chain sequence. The antigen remains unidentified. This entry is derived from a study of T-cell memory formation after mild COVID-19. Broader study findings: SARS-CoV-2 specificity was not confirmed for second-wave clones peaking on day 37.

One entry per CDR3 protein results from TCRdb running MiXCR on the 5' RACE reads. The data hold about 150,000 distinct CDR3 sequences, with approximately 25% observed a single time. The CDR3 totals 17 residues. The germline V gene has CDR1 SGHVS and CDR2 FNYEAQ. J was trimmed by 7 bases and V by 3 bases; bases with no gene match: 14. The genes are TRBV7-6 and TRBJ2-1, with TRBD2 matching 8 bases. Material: PBMCs or a T cell subset sorted from them (not recorded which). This clonotype was obtained from an adult woman who had mild COVID-19 (a few samples of this study predate the infection). Cell type and time point are not known. CDR3 protein: CASSLKLAAWAGNEQFF. CDR3 bases: TGTGCCAGCAGCTTGAAACTAGCGGCCTGGGCAGGGAATGAGCAGTTCTTC.